This T cell receptor beta chain came from a study of T cell therapy after organ transplantation. Turning to the study itself: About 85% of the ten patients were clinical responders. Patients received a median of 1.92 x 10^8 CMV-specific T cells over 2 to 6 infusions.

The germline CDR1 and CDR2 sequences are MNHEY and SMNVEV (reference sequence). The germline V and J ends were trimmed by 2 bases and 0 bases, with 6 bases remaining between them. This CDR3 spans 14 amino acids. Repertoires were generated with immunoSEQ multiplex PCR, while TCRdb's copy carries only in-frame clones and drops some. The table shows approximately 52,000 clones, with over 90% occurring only once. About this clone itself: Its specificity is unknown.

This sample comprised CD8+ T cells from blood, obtained before autologous CMV-specific T cell therapy. This sequence joins TRBV27 and TRBJ2-3; D unclear. The sequence was obtained from a human patient who had received a solid organ transplant and had CMV disease. Written as DNA, the CDR3 is TGTGCCAGCAGTTTAAGCGCGAGCACAGATACGCAGTATTTT. Its protein is CASSLSASTDTQYF.